A selection of T cell receptor beta chains follows, all from one sample in a study of blood T cell repertoires in COVID-19. The method was immunoSEQ multiplex PCR; TCRdb's version includes in-frame clones alone and lacks a portion of them. The data contain fewer than 200,000 clones, more than 75% of them singletons. The sequencing input was peripheral blood. The receptors originated from a woman in her seventies with COVID-19, enrolled during active disease. The CDR3 runs from the conserved cysteine through the conserved F or W. D genes are given only for firm matches. A row's size may be missing; if present it is once, few, many or a size class.

>-|-|TRBV7-8|TRBJ1-2
TGTGCCAGCAGCTTAGTTGCGGAAGCTAAGGGCTACACCTTC
CASSLVAEAKGYTF
>-|-|TRBV28|TRBJ1-1
TGTGCCAGCAGTCCCCACGGGAGGAACACTGAAGCTTTCTTT
CASSPHGRNTEAFF
>TRBD2|-|TRBV6-5|TRBJ2-5
TGTGCCAGCAAGTTGACTAGCGGGACCGGAGAGACCCAGTACTTC
CASKLTSGTGETQYF
>TRBD2|-|TRBV19|TRBJ2-5
TGTGCCAGTAGTATAGGTGTCGGCGGGAGGACCCAGTACTTC
CASSIGVGGRTQYF
>TRBD2|-|TRBV5-6|TRBJ2-7
TGTGCCAGCAGCCCGGGACTAGCGGGAGCCCACGAGCAGTACTTC
CASSPGLAGAHEQYF
>-|-|TRBV19|TRBJ1-2
TGTGCCACCCGTAACTATGGCTACACCTTC
CATRNYGYTF
>-|-|TRBV28|TRBJ1-1
TGTGCCAGCAGTTTGGGGGGGCGTTGGATCACTGAAGCTTTCTTT
CASSLGGRWITEAFF
>-|-|TRBV11-3|TRBJ1-2
TGTGCCAGCAGCTTAGGGCCCCTGTCTGGCTACACCTTC
CASSLGPLSGYTF
>-|-|TRBV3-1/TRBV3-2|TRBJ1-2
TGTGCCAGCAGCCAAGAAGGGGGGGATAACTATGGCTACACCTTC
CASSQEGGDNYGYTF
>TRBD1|few|TRBV6-2/TRBV6-3|TRBJ2-1
TGTGCCAGCAGCCCGGGACAGGCCTACAATGAGCAGTTCTTC
CASSPGQAYNEQFF
>-|-|TRBV3-1/TRBV3-2|TRBJ2-5
TGTGCCAGCAGCTCTACAGGTGGGGTAGAGACCCAGTACTTC
CASSSTGGVETQYF